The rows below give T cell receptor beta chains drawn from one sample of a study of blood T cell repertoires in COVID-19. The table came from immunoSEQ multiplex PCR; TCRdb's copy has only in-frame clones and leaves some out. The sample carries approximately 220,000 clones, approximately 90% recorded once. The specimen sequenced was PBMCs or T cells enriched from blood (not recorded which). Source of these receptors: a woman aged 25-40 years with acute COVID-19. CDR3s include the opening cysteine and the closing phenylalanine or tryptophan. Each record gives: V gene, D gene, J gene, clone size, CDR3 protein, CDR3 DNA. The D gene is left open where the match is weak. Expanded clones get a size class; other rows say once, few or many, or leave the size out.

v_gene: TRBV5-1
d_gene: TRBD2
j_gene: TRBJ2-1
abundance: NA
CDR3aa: CASSLGGLANEQFF
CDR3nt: TGCGCCAGCAGCTTGGGGGGACTAGCTAATGAGCAGTTCTTC

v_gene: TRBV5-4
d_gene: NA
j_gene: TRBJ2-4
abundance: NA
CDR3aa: CASSLISGKKNIQYF
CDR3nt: TGTGCCAGCAGCTTGATCTCCGGGAAGAAAAACATTCAGTACTTC

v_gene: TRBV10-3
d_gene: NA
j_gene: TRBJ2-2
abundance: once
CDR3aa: CAIADGGHGELFF
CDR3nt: TGTGCCATCGCCGACGGGGGGCACGGGGAGCTGTTTTTT

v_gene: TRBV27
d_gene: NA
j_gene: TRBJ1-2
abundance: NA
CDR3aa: CASRLRGGNLYGYTF
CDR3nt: TGTGCCAGCAGACTAAGGGGGGGGAACCTCTATGGCTACACCTTC

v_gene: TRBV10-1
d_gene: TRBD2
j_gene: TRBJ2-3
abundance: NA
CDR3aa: CASSPERGGTDTQYF
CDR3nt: TGCGCCAGCAGCCCCGAGCGGGGGGGCACAGATACGCAGTATTTT

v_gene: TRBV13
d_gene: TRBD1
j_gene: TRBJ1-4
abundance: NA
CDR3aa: CASSFDRGLTNEKLFF
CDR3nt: TGTGCCAGCAGCTTCGACAGGGGGCTAACTAATGAAAAACTGTTTTTT

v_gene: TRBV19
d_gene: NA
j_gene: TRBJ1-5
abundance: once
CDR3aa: CASSIASGMGNQPQHF
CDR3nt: TGTGCCAGTAGTATAGCATCAGGGATGGGCAATCAGCCCCAGCATTTT

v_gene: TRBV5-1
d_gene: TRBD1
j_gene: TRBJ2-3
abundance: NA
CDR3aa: CASSLIRTGLADTQYF
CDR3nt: TGCGCCAGCAGCCTTATAAGGACAGGGTTGGCAGATACGCAGTATTTT

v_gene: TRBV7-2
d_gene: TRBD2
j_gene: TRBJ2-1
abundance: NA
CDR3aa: CASRNSGGPGNEQFF
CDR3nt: TGTGCCAGCAGAAACAGCGGGGGGCCAGGCAATGAGCAGTTCTTC

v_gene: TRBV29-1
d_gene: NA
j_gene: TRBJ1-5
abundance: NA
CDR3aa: CSVAGFRDQPQHF
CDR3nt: TGCAGCGTTGCAGGGTTTAGGGATCAGCCCCAGCATTTT

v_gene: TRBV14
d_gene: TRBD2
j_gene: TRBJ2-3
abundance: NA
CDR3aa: CASSAFGGGTDTQYF
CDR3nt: TGTGCCAGCAGCGCATTTGGGGGGGGCACAGATACGCAGTATTTT

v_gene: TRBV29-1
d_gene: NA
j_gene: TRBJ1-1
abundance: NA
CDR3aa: CSAKTRMNTEAFF
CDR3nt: TGCAGCGCTAAGACAAGAATGAACACTGAAGCTTTCTTT

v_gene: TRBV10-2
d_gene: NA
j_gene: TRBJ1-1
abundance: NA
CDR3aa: CASSTSGRAFF
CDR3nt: TGCGCCAGCAGCACGTCGGGGAGAGCTTTCTTT

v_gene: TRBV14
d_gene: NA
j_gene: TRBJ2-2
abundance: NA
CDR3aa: CASSQELGFRTGELFF
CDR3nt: TGTGCCAGCAGCCAAGAACTCGGGTTCCGGACCGGGGAGCTGTTTTTT

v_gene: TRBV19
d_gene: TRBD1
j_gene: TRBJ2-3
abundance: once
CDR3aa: CASSEGAEVDTQYF
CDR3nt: TGTGCCAGTAGTGAGGGGGCCGAGGTCGATACGCAGTATTTT

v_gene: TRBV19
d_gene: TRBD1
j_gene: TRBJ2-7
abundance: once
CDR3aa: CASSISGQGAHEQYF
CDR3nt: TGTGCCAGTAGTATTAGCGGACAGGGGGCTCACGAGCAGTACTTC

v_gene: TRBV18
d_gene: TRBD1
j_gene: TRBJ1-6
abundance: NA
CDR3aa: CASSPGQGNSPLHF
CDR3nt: TGTGCCAGCTCACCAGGACAGGGGAATTCACCCCTCCACTTT

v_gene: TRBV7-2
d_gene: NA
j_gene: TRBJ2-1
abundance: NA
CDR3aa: CASSFPPGGNSRSYNEQFF
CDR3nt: TGTGCCAGCAGCTTTCCCCCGGGGGGCAACTCTAGGTCCTACAATGAGCAGTTCTTC

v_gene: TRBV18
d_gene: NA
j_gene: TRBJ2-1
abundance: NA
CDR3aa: CASSLESSYNEQFF
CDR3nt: TGTGCCAGCTCGTTGGAGAGCTCCTACAATGAGCAGTTCTTC

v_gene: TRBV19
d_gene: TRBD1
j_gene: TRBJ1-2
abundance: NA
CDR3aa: CASQTGGSGYTF
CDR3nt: TGTGCCAGTCAAACAGGGGGTAGTGGCTACACCTTC

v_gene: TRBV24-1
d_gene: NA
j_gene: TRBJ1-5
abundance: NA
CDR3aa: CATSDGGNQPQHF
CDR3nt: TGTGCCACCAGTGATGGGGGGAATCAGCCCCAGCATTTT

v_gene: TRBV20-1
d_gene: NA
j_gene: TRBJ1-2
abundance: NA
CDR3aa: CSARMGGGYTF
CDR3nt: TGCAGTGCTAGAATGGGGGGAGGCTACACCTTC

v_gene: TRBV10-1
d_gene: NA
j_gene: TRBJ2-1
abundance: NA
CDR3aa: CASSDSGGYNEQFF
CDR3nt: TGCGCCAGCAGTGATAGTGGAGGGTACAATGAGCAGTTCTTC

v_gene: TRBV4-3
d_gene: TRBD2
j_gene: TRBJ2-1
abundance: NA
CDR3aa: CASSQDPLAGGRDEQFF
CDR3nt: TGCGCCAGCAGCCAAGATCCCCTAGCGGGGGGTCGGGATGAGCAGTTCTTC

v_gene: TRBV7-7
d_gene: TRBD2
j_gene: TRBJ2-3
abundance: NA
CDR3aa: CASSPTSGASTDTQYF
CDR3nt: TGTGCTAGCAGCCCAACTAGCGGGGCTAGCACAGATACGCAGTATTTT

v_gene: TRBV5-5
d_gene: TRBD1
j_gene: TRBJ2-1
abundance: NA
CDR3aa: CASSLGTASYNEQFF
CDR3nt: TGTGCCAGCAGCTTAGGGACAGCTTCCTACAATGAGCAGTTCTTC

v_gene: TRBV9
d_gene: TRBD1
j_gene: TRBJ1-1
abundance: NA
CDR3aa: CASSAWQGDTEAFF
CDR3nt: TGTGCCAGCAGCGCGTGGCAGGGGGACACTGAAGCTTTCTTT

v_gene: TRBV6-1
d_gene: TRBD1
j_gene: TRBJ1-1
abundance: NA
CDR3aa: CASSEALGQGLGF
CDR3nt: TGTGCCAGCAGTGAAGCGTTGGGACAGGGTCTCGGATTT

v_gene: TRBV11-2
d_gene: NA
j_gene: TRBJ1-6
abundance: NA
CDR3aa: CASSLEQGVHF
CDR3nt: TGTGCCAGCAGCTTAGAACAGGGAGTCCACTTT

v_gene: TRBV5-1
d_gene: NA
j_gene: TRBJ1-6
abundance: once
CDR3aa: CASSLFRNSPLHF
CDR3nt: TGCGCCAGCAGCTTATTTCGTAATTCACCCCTCCACTTT

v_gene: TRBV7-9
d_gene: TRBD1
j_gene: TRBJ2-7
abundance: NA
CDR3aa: CASSPPGQATALYEQYF
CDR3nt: TGTGCCAGCAGCCCTCCAGGACAGGCCACTGCGCTCTACGAGCAGTACTTC